This is a list of T cell receptor beta chains from one sample in a study of cytomegalovirus exposure and HLA in healthy donors. The table came from immunoSEQ multiplex PCR; TCRdb's copy has only in-frame clones and leaves some out. The sample contains approximately 100,000 clones, approximately 80% of which appear only once. Sample: PBMCs. These receptors came from a man in his sixties in good health and CMV-seropositive. Each CDR3 is given with its conserved first and last residue. Each record gives: V gene, J gene, D gene, clone size, CDR3 protein, CDR3 DNA. D genes are given only for firm matches. For some rows the clone size is stated as once, few or many, or as a class when expanded; others skip it.

V: TRBV4-1
J: TRBJ1-2
D: TRBD1
size: .
CDR3: CASSQHQTGTNYGYTF
DNA: TGCGCCAGCAGCCAACATCAGACAGGGACCAACTATGGCTACACCTTC

V: TRBV30
J: TRBJ2-3
D: .
size: .
CDR3: CAWALGGETDTQYF
DNA: TGTGCCTGGGCACTAGGTGGGGAGACAGATACGCAGTATTTT

V: TRBV4-1
J: TRBJ2-4
D: TRBD2
size: .
CDR3: CASSQGGAGLAKNIQYF
DNA: TGCGCCAGCAGCCAAGGGGGAGCGGGGTTAGCCAAAAACATTCAGTACTTC

V: TRBV5-1
J: TRBJ1-2
D: .
size: few
CDR3: CASSRTNEVRFNYGYTF
DNA: TGCGCCAGCAGCCGGACAAACGAGGTGCGGTTTAACTATGGCTACACCTTC

V: TRBV9
J: TRBJ1-1
D: .
size: .
CDR3: CASSVDPTGPLNTEAFF
DNA: TGTGCCAGCAGCGTAGATCCTACAGGACCCTTGAACACTGAAGCTTTCTTT

V: TRBV11-2
J: TRBJ2-7
D: .
size: .
CDR3: CASSAPLAYEQYF
DNA: TGTGCCAGCAGCGCCCCACTTGCCTACGAGCAGTACTTC

V: TRBV6-5
J: TRBJ1-2
D: .
size: .
CDR3: CASSQDRFRGGYTF
DNA: TGTGCCAGCAGTCAGGACAGATTCAGGGGTGGCTACACCTTC

V: TRBV6-1
J: TRBJ2-7
D: .
size: .
CDR3: CASSGQWHEQYF
DNA: TGTGCCAGCAGTGGACAGTGGCACGAGCAGTACTTC

V: TRBV10-3
J: TRBJ2-2
D: .
size: .
CDR3: CAISSQGGNTGELFF
DNA: TGTGCCATCAGTAGCCAGGGGGGAAACACCGGGGAGCTGTTTTTT

V: TRBV30
J: TRBJ2-7
D: .
size: .
CDR3: CAWSEHRLPSYEQYF
DNA: TGTGCCTGGAGTGAACACAGGTTACCTTCCTACGAGCAGTACTTC

V: TRBV6-1
J: TRBJ2-3
D: TRBD2
size: once
CDR3: CASSEATGGQTTRSLTDTQYF
DNA: TGTGCCAGCAGTGAAGCCACGGGGGGGCAGACTACCCGGAGCCTCACAGATACGCAGTATTTT

V: TRBV5-1
J: TRBJ2-6
D: TRBD2
size: .
CDR3: CASSPGLAAHSGANVLTF
DNA: TGCGCCAGCAGCCCGGGACTAGCGGCGCACTCTGGGGCCAACGTCCTGACTTTC

V: TRBV28
J: TRBJ1-2
D: .
size: .
CDR3: CASRRGAGDGYTF
DNA: TGTGCCAGCCGTCGGGGGGCAGGTGATGGCTACACCTTC

V: TRBV7-8
J: TRBJ2-7
D: .
size: .
CDR3: CASSLIGSYEQYF
DNA: TGTGCCAGCAGCTTAATTGGCAGCTACGAGCAGTACTTC

V: TRBV4-3
J: TRBJ1-2
D: .
size: .
CDR3: CASSQDHKRYGYTF
DNA: TGCGCCAGCAGCCAAGATCATAAGCGCTATGGCTACACCTTC

V: TRBV6-5
J: TRBJ1-5
D: .
size: .
CDR3: CAITGLNQPQHF
DNA: TGTGCCATAACAGGGCTAAATCAGCCCCAGCATTTT

V: TRBV5-6
J: TRBJ2-1
D: .
size: .
CDR3: CASSLKTGKTSYNEQLF
DNA: TGTGCCAGCAGCTTGAAAACAGGGAAGACATCCTACAATGAGCAGCTCTTC

V: TRBV6-1
J: TRBJ2-3
D: .
size: .
CDR3: CASSEASIDTQYF
DNA: TGTGCCAGCAGTGAAGCAAGCATAGATACGCAGTATTTT

V: TRBV27
J: TRBJ1-2
D: .
size: .
CDR3: CASRGHDIPYGYTF
DNA: TGTGCCAGCAGAGGACACGATATCCCCTATGGCTACACCTTC

V: TRBV4-2
J: TRBJ1-5
D: .
size: few
CDR3: CASSRRVNNQPQHF
DNA: TGTGCCAGCAGCCGACGGGTGAACAATCAGCCCCAGCATTTT

V: TRBV30
J: TRBJ2-2
D: .
size: .
CDR3: CAWTGVNTGELFF
DNA: TGTGCCTGGACAGGGGTAAACACCGGGGAGCTGTTTTTT

V: TRBV7-7
J: TRBJ2-2
D: .
size: .
CDR3: CASSSGRGSGTGELFF
DNA: TGTGCTAGCAGCTCCGGCCGGGGGTCTGGCACCGGGGAGCTGTTTTTT

V: TRBV5-1
J: TRBJ2-1
D: .
size: once
CDR3: CASSFPEVANEQFF
DNA: TGCGCCAGCAGCTTTCCAGAGGTCGCGAATGAGCAGTTCTTC

V: TRBV30
J: TRBJ2-7
D: TRBD1
size: .
CDR3: CAWSPTGTGPYEQYF
DNA: TGTGCCTGGAGTCCAACCGGGACAGGGCCCTACGAGCAGTACTTC

V: TRBV5-1
J: TRBJ2-2
D: .
size: .
CDR3: CASSLGATLPMNTGELFF
DNA: TGCGCCAGCAGCTTGGGGGCTACCCTACCAATGAACACCGGGGAGCTGTTTTTT

V: TRBV12-5
J: TRBJ2-1
D: .
size: .
CDR3: CASGLVPSGAEQFF
DNA: TGTGCTAGTGGTTTGGTACCAAGTGGGGCTGAGCAGTTCTTC

V: TRBV28
J: TRBJ1-5
D: .
size: .
CDR3: CASSTFPGSGGGNQPQHF
DNA: TGTGCCAGCAGTACCTTCCCAGGGTCCGGGGGGGGCAATCAGCCCCAGCATTTT

V: TRBV4-1
J: TRBJ1-4
D: TRBD1
size: .
CDR3: CASRDRGSKNATNEKLFF
DNA: TGCGCCTCCCGGGACAGGGGTTCCAAAAACGCAACTAATGAAAAACTGTTTTTT

V: TRBV27
J: TRBJ2-3
D: .
size: .
CDR3: CAKQFGGTDTQYF
DNA: TGTGCCAAGCAATTTGGTGGCACAGATACGCAGTATTTT

V: TRBV4-1
J: TRBJ2-7
D: .
size: .
CDR3: CASSQGHSNSGEQYF
DNA: TGCGCCAGCAGCCAAGGACACTCAAACTCTGGCGAGCAGTACTTC

V: TRBV28
J: TRBJ1-5
D: TRBD1
size: .
CDR3: CASIPGQGPNQPQHF
DNA: TGTGCCAGCATTCCCGGACAGGGACCAAATCAGCCCCAGCATTTT

V: TRBV19
J: TRBJ1-2
D: TRBD1
size: .
CDR3: CASSGQGLEGYTF
DNA: TGTGCCAGCTCGGGACAGGGCTTAGAGGGCTACACCTTC

V: TRBV5-1
J: TRBJ2-5
D: TRBD2
size: .
CDR3: CASSFSRTSGGETQYF
DNA: TGCGCCAGCAGTTTCTCTAGGACTAGCGGGGGAGAGACCCAGTACTTC

V: TRBV7-6
J: TRBJ2-6
D: .
size: .
CDR3: CASSLSPSSSGANVLTF
DNA: TGTGCCAGCAGCTTATCCCCCTCGAGCTCTGGGGCCAACGTCCTGACTTTC

V: TRBV27
J: TRBJ2-7
D: TRBD1
size: .
CDR3: CASSSFKTGLNYEQYF
DNA: TGTGCCAGCAGTTCCTTCAAGACAGGGCTAAACTACGAGCAGTACTTC